The next 31 T cell receptor beta chains were all read from a single sample in a study of identical twins (dated by TCRdb to about 2016). The library was prepared using 5' RACE. Data came from an Illumina HiSeq 2000. Clones were called with MiXCR by TCRdb after fastp trimmed the public reads at Q25, and only in-frame beta chains were retained. All rows with the same CDR3 protein become a single entry with the most common DNA and genes. Recorded for this sample are about 690,000 distinct CDR3 sequences; over 5% of them occurred a single time. Around 2% of the sample belongs to the ten largest clones. The sequenced sample was naive T cells sorted from blood. The cell subset or site label of this sample denotes: cells isolated with a human naive T-cell isolation kit. All receptors come from a man aged 18 to 35 in good health.

The J gene is TRBJ2-1, the V gene TRBV4-1; weak D call: TRBD2 (5 bases). Germline assignment: CDR1 MGHRA and CDR2 YSYEKL. Trimming took off 3 bases at V and 10 bases at J, with 13 bases between the two ends. This CDR3 is built from 13 residues. DNA for the CDR3: TGCGCCAGCAGCCACCGTCCGAGGGTAGAGCAGTTCTTC. It is translated as CASSHRPRVEQFF.

The rearrangement links TRBV4-3 to TRBJ2-1; 9 bases line up with TRBD2. The ends lost 0 bases at V and 6 bases at J; junction bases unmatched: 15. Germline CDR1 is LGHNA and CDR2 is YSLEER. The CDR3 covers 19 residues. The CDR3 DNA is TGCGCCAGCAGCCAAGATATGATGGCGGGCGGGAGGGTACTCAATGAGCAGTTCTTC. It encodes CASSQDMMAGGRVLNEQFF.

This clonotype was seen repeatedly, ten times or more. The chain uses TRBV4-2 and TRBJ2-3; D perhaps matches TRBD2 (5 bases). CDR3 length: 16 amino acids. CDR1 and CDR2 from the germline V gene are LGHNA and YNFKEQ. Trimming took 2 bases from V and 3 from J, leaving 15 bases between them. In DNA form, the CDR3 reads TGTGCCAGCAGCCAATCTACCGACTACGAAACAGATACGCAGTATTTT. Translated: CASSQSTDYETDTQYF.

This clonotype occurred many times. This chain links TRBV5-1 with TRBJ2-1, with a tentative D call TRBD1 (6 bases). V shed 3 bases and J shed 2 bases, with 9 bases lying between them. The CDR3 spans 14 residues. Germline V gene sequence: CDR1 SGHRS, CDR2 YFSETQ. The CDR3 is CASSYRETYNEQFF. The CDR3 DNA is TGCGCCAGCAGCTACAGGGAAACCTACAATGAGCAGTTCTTC.

In its sample, this clonotype was seen a few times. V gene TRBV2 combines with J gene TRBJ2-4; 8 bases are shared with TRBD2. Germline values: CDR1 SNHLY, CDR2 FYNNEI. The CDR3 spans 14 residues. V trimming: 8 bases; J trimming: 7 bases; junction bases outside the gene matches: 10. CDR3 region: CASGEAGLVNIQYF. CDR3 nucleotides: TGTGCCAGCGGGGAGGCGGGACTAGTTAACATTCAGTACTTC.

This clonotype was detected ten times or more. The chain couples TRBV7-2 to TRBJ1-1; the D gene is possibly TRBD1 (5 bases). The CDR3 consists of 16 residues. Germline CDR1 reads SGHTA; CDR2 reads FQGNSA. Between the trimmed V and J ends, which lost 2 bases and 7 bases, there was a span of 20 bases. This chain's CDR3 is CASSLNSLSGLGEAFF. The CDR3 region has the DNA TGTGCCAGCAGCTTAAACTCTCTGTCAGGGCTGGGTGAAGCTTTCTTT. Full variable domain (missing parts from reference TRBV7-2 and TRBJ1-1): GAGVSQSPSNKVTEKGKDVELRCDPISGHTALYWYRQSLGQGLEFLIYFQGNSAPDKSGLPSDRFSAERTGGSVSTLTIQRTQQEDSAVYLCASSLNSLSGLGEAFFGQGTRLTVV.

The CDR3, as DNA: TGTGCCAGCAGTGAAAGGCGGAACCCCAATGAGCAGTTCTTC. It is translated as CASSERRNPNEQFF. The chain uses TRBV2 and TRBJ2-1, with unresolved D. The V gene's germline CDR1 is SNHLY and CDR2 FYNNEI. There are 14 residues in the CDR3. V was clipped by 2 bases and J by 6 bases, with 11 bases between them.

This clonotype was counted ten times or more. This chain links TRBV6-5 with TRBJ2-5; D not resolved. CDR3 length equals 14 residues. V dropped 2 bases and J dropped 7 bases, with 14 bases sitting between them. The germline V gene has CDR1 MNHEY and CDR2 SVGAGI. The CDR3 loop is CASSYAETRATQYF. In DNA, the CDR3 is TGTGCCAGCAGTTACGCGGAAACCCGGGCGACCCAGTACTTC.

In its sample, this clonotype was seen many times. J is TRBJ2-1 and V is TRBV5-1, with 8 positions matching TRBD1. The trim removed 5 bases at V and 8 bases at J, leaving 12 bases unmatched. The CDR3 has 15 residues. Germline CDR1 reads SGHRS; CDR2 reads YFSETQ. CDR3 sequence (DNA): TGCGCCAGCAGTGGTGTTCAGGGGGCTAGGGATGAGCAGTTCTTC. It codes for CASSGVQGARDEQFF.

This clonotype was observed many times. The V call is TRBV29-1, the J call TRBJ2-1; D remains unclear. The CDR3 totals 14 residues. Germline CDR1 SQVTM, CDR2 ANQGSEA. Trimming left V 4 bases short and J 2 bases short, with 12 bases between. CDR3 DNA: TGCAGCGTTGGCCGGACCCTCACCTACAATGAGCAGTTCTTC. As protein: CSVGRTLTYNEQFF.

The chain combines TRBV30 with TRBJ2-7, with D tentatively TRBD1 (5 bases). Germline V CDR1 and CDR2: GTSNPN, SVGIG (reference sequence). The CDR3 is 13 amino acids. V lost 0 bases to trimming and J lost 3 bases, with 9 bases between them. The CDR3 region is CAWSVDRGYEQYV. The CDR3 bases are TGTGCCTGGAGTGTAGATAGGGGCTACGAGCAGTACGTC.

This chain connects TRBV11-3 to TRBJ2-1, with 7 bases lining up with TRBD2. J gave up 6 bases and V 4 bases, and 9 bases lay outside the gene matches. Germline-derived CDR1 and CDR2 are SGHNT and YENEEA. The CDR3 has 15 residues. The CDR3 protein is CASSSPRGGRNEQFF. CDR3 nucleotide sequence: TGTGCCAGCAGCTCCCCCCGGGGAGGGCGCAATGAGCAGTTCTTC.

The chain carries TRBV12-5 and TRBJ2-1; 9 nucleotides agree with TRBD2. V gave up 0 bases and J gave up 4 bases; unmatched junction bases: 13. CDR1 and CDR2 from the germline V gene are LGHNT and FRNRAP. The CDR3 has 19 residues. This CDR3 reads CASGLVLGLAGIPYNEQFF. CDR3 nucleotides: TGTGCTAGTGGTTTGGTATTAGGGCTAGCGGGAATACCTTACAATGAGCAGTTCTTC.

This clonotype showed up many times. This chain uses TRBV12-5 with TRBJ2-3; D remains unclear. The CDR3 has 11 amino acids. The V gene lost 1 base and the J gene lost 5 bases, with 1 base spanning the gap. Germline-derived CDR1 and CDR2 are LGHNT and FRNRAP. CDR3 bases: TGTGCTAGTGGTTTGGGAGATACGCAGTATTTT. It encodes CASGLGDTQYF.

This clonotype was counted between two and nine times. The chain links TRBV7-2 to TRBJ1-2, with D maybe TRBD1 (5 bases). CDR3 size: 12 residues. Germline CDR1 SGHTA, CDR2 FQGNSA. V was shortened by 5 bases and J by 4 bases, with 8 bases between the two germline ends. The CDR3 region is CASSDGGYGYTF. In DNA, the CDR3 is TGTGCCAGCAGCGACGGGGGCTATGGCTACACCTTC.

The chain couples TRBV6-1 to TRBJ2-7, with D maybe TRBD2 (5 bases). Looked up from germline, CDR1 is MNHNS and CDR2 is SASEGT. V lost 5 bases and J 4 bases, leaving 18 bases between the germline ends. This CDR3 contains 15 residues. CDR3 amino acids: CASSSDPTWEYEQYF. The CDR3, as DNA: TGTGCCAGCAGTAGTGACCCTACATGGGAGTACGAGCAGTACTTC.

Many counts were recorded for this clonotype. The V call is TRBV5-1, the J call TRBJ1-1; 9 nucleotides agree with TRBD1. CDR1 is SGHRS and CDR2 is YFSETQ in the germline V gene. The CDR3 extends over 18 amino acids. V shed 0 bases, J shed 1 base, and the junction held 10 bases outside the gene matches. CDR3 protein: CASSLGLRQGDSNTEAFF. The CDR3 DNA reads TGCGCCAGCAGCTTGGGCTTACGACAGGGGGATTCGAACACTGAAGCTTTCTTT.

V gene TRBV7-7 combines with J gene TRBJ2-1; D could derive from TRBD1 or TRBD2 (6 bases each). CDR1 is SSHAT, CDR2 FNYEAQ, per germline (reference sequence). V lost 7 bases to trimming and J lost 0 bases, with 16 bases between them. The CDR3 is 16 residues long. Here the CDR3 DNA reads TGTGCCAGCACCCCCTTAGGGGGAGGCTCCTACAATGAGCAGTTCTTC. This codes for CASTPLGGGSYNEQFF.

This clonotype was detected many times. The rearrangement joins TRBV7-9 to TRBJ2-3; tentative D call: TRBD2 (7 bases). The CDR3 contains 13 residues. Germline assignment: CDR1 SEHNR and CDR2 FQNEAQ (reference sequence). V shed 8 bases and J shed 4 bases, with 13 bases lying between them. CDR3: CASGGGASDTQYF. CDR3 bases: TGTGCCAGCGGTGGGGGGGCCTCAGATACGCAGTATTTT.

This clonotype was observed a handful of times. The chain recombines TRBV20-1 with TRBJ1-1, with TRBD1 identical over 7 bases. The germline CDR1 and CDR2 sequences are DFQATT and SNEGSKA (reference sequence). The V segment lost 0 bases and the J segment 7 bases; nucleotides outside the gene matches: 20. CDR3 size: 18 residues. The CDR3 DNA sequence: TGCAGTGCTAGAGATTTCATGGGACAGCGGGCAATACTGGGTGAAGCTTTCTTT. It encodes CSARDFMGQRAILGEAFF.

In this sample, this clonotype turned up a few times. The chain uses TRBV19 and TRBJ2-5; maybe TRBD1 (5 bases). CDR3 length: 14 amino acids. Trimming removed 7 bases from V and 0 bases from J, with 12 bases in between. Germline values: CDR1 LNHDA, CDR2 SQIVND (reference sequence). The CDR3 spells CASKLGVNQETQYF. CDR3 bases: TGTGCCAGTAAGCTAGGGGTGAACCAAGAGACCCAGTACTTC.

This clonotype was found many times. The chain joins TRBV10-3 to TRBJ2-7, with a tentative D call TRBD2 (5 bases). Germline CDR1 ENHRY, CDR2 SYGVKD. The CDR3 has 14 amino acids. V was pared by 10 bases and J by 2 bases, with 18 bases between. The CDR3 is CATRDLSSTYEQYF. CDR3 DNA sequence: TGTGCCACGAGGGATCTATCCTCCACCTACGAGCAGTACTTC.

This clonotype was picked up a small number of times. The chain links TRBV20-1 to TRBJ2-5; 7 bases fit TRBD2. Germline loops: CDR1 DFQATT, CDR2 SNEGSKA (reference sequence). V gave up 3 bases and J gave up 1 base; unmatched junction bases: 11. CDR3 length: 16 amino acids. The CDR3 reads CSASRFTGGRQETQYF. The DNA of the CDR3 is TGCAGTGCTAGTAGGTTCACGGGAGGTCGCCAAGAGACCCAGTACTTC.

This clonotype was seen many times. The chain recombines TRBV5-6 with TRBJ2-2; 7 bases are a match to TRBD1. Germline lookup yields CDR1 SGHDT and CDR2 YYEEEE. The CDR3 totals 16 residues. V lost 4 bases and J lost 0; bases outside the gene matches: 6. Written as DNA, the CDR3 is TGTGCCAGCAGCGAGACCGGGACAGCGAACACCGGGGAGCTGTTTTTT. Translating gives CASSETGTANTGELFF.

The chain links TRBV24-1 to TRBJ2-1; TRBD2 agrees at 15 bases. The CDR3 length is 20 residues. The J segment lost 1 base and the V segment lost 6 bases, leaving 12 bases of the junction unmatched. CDR1 is KGHDR, CDR2 SFDVKD, per germline. CDR3 residues: CATSKSPGLAGGLSYNEQFF. CDR3 DNA: TGTGCCACCAGTAAGTCACCGGGACTAGCGGGAGGTTTGTCCTACAATGAGCAGTTCTTC.

This clonotype was seen ten or more times. The J gene is TRBJ2-7, the V gene TRBV4-3, with 8 bases fitting TRBD1. Germline-derived CDR1 and CDR2 are LGHNA and YSLEER. The V segment lost 0 bases and the J segment 2 bases; nucleotides outside the gene matches: 12. The CDR3 covers 18 residues. In DNA, the CDR3 is TGCGCCAGCAGCCAAGACTGGATCCAGGGGGCCTTTACCTACGAGCAGTACTTC. Its protein product is CASSQDWIQGAFTYEQYF.

This clonotype was counted only a few times. V usage is TRBV6-5 and J usage is TRBJ2-1, with a weak D call TRBD2 (5 bases). Germline V lookup: CDR1 MNHEY, CDR2 SVGAGI. There are 16 residues in the CDR3. Trimming removed 1 base from V and 0 bases from J, with 10 bases in between. The CDR3 nucleotides read TGTGCCAGCAGTTACTTCGGGGTAGCCTCCTACAATGAGCAGTTCTTC. Encoded protein: CASSYFGVASYNEQFF.

This clonotype occurred many times. This rearrangement joins TRBV10-1 to TRBJ2-5, with 15 bases identical to TRBD2. Germline V gene data show CDR1 as WNHNN and CDR2 as SYGVQD (reference sequence). V was clipped by 6 bases and J by 4 bases; unmatched bases: 3. The CDR3 has 15 residues. The CDR3: CASSGLAGGRETQYF. For the CDR3, the DNA is TGCGCCAGCAGCGGACTAGCGGGAGGGAGAGAGACCCAGTACTTC.

This clonotype was counted a few times. The chain combines TRBV7-8 with TRBJ2-1; 15 bases match TRBD2. This CDR3 region has 18 residues. CDR1 and CDR2 (germline): SGHVS, FQNEAQ. V was pared by 7 bases and J by 7 bases, with 14 bases of the junction left unmatched. The CDR3 nucleotides read TGTGCCAGCAACATTGGACTAGCGGGAGGGCCATCAAGAAATGAGCAGTTCTTC. It is translated as CASNIGLAGGPSRNEQFF.

In its sample, this clonotype was seen many times. The CDR3 reads CASSFEGNEQFF. CDR3 DNA sequence: TGTGCCAGTAGCTTCGAGGGGAATGAGCAGTTCTTC. The chain employs TRBV19 and TRBJ2-1; tentatively, D is TRBD1 or TRBD2 (5 bases each). The length of the CDR3 is 12 residues. Germline CDR1 and CDR2: LNHDA and SQIVND (reference sequence). V was shortened by 6 bases and J by 7 bases, with 10 bases between the two germline ends.

The chain is built from TRBV6-1 and TRBJ2-5, with TRBD2 matching over 11 bases. Germline values: CDR1 MNHNS, CDR2 SASEGT. This CDR3 has 17 residues. The V segment lost 6 bases and the J segment 2 bases; nucleotides outside the gene matches: 11. This chain's CDR3 is CASSESSSGREQETQYF. Written as DNA, the CDR3 is TGTGCCAGCAGCGAAAGTAGTAGCGGGAGGGAACAAGAGACCCAGTACTTC.